Listed below are T cell receptor beta chains from one sample, sequenced in a study of cytomegalovirus exposure and HLA in healthy donors. The method was immunoSEQ multiplex PCR; TCRdb's version includes in-frame clones alone and lacks a portion of them. The data hold about 130,000 clones, with roughly 87% observed a single time. Sequencing was done on a sample of PBMCs. These TCRs come from a woman under 30 in good health and CMV-seronegative. CDR3s include the opening cysteine and the closing phenylalanine or tryptophan. A D gene is named only where the DNA matches it firmly. Clone size, where shown, is once, few, many, or a class for clones that have expanded.

D,V,J,length,size,DNA,CDR3
.,TRBV7-2,TRBJ2-7,12,.,TGTGCCAGCAGCCCCGACTACTACGAGCAGTACTTC,CASSPDYYEQYF
TRBD1,TRBV6-1,TRBJ2-1,14,.,TGTGCCAGCAGGGGGACAGGGCCCTACAATGAGCAGTTCTTC,CASRGTGPYNEQFF
.,TRBV6-1,TRBJ1-2,16,.,TGTGCCAGCAGTGAAGTCGGGGGGTTTCCTAACTATGGCTACACCTTC,CASSEVGGFPNYGYTF
TRBD1,TRBV27,TRBJ2-2,13,.,TGTGCCAGCAGTTACAGGGGGAACGGGGAGCTGTTTTTT,CASSYRGNGELFF
TRBD1,TRBV5-4,TRBJ2-1,16,.,TGTGCCAGCAGCTTGGGAGGAGACAGGGTTATCAATGAGCAGTTCTTC,CASSLGGDRVINEQFF
TRBD1,TRBV28,TRBJ2-7,13,.,TGTGCCAGCTATACGGGACAGGGAGGCGAGCAGTACTTC,CASYTGQGGEQYF
.,TRBV7-9,TRBJ2-5,12,.,TGTGCCAGCAGCTTCAAGGGGGAGACCCAGTACTTC,CASSFKGETQYF
.,TRBV4-2,TRBJ2-3,17,.,TGTGCCAGCAGCCAAGAAGGGGGCTCCCTAGTAGCGGACACGCAGTATTTT,CASSQEGGSLVADTQYF
.,TRBV6-5,TRBJ1-3,13,.,TGTGCCAGCAGTGGCGGGGGCGGAAACACCATATATTTT,CASSGGGGNTIYF
TRBD2,TRBV2,TRBJ2-5,16,.,TGTGCCAGCAGGGACCTTGGAGCGGGGGGACAAGAGACCCAGTACTTC,CASRDLGAGGQETQYF
.,TRBV6-5,TRBJ1-6,13,few,TGTGCCAGCAGTTACCCAGGGAACTCACCCCTCCACTTT,CASSYPGNSPLHF
TRBD1,TRBV30,TRBJ1-5,17,.,TGTGCCTGGAGTCTTGGAAAGGGACAGGGGAGTTTGCAGCCCCAGCATTTT,CAWSLGKGQGSLQPQHF
TRBD2,TRBV6-6,TRBJ2-1,16,.,TGTGCCAGCAGCCTGGGCCCGGGACTAGGCTACAATGAGCAGTTCTTC,CASSLGPGLGYNEQFF
.,TRBV11-2,TRBJ2-7,15,.,TGTGCCAGCAAGGATTTAGTGGGGGGCTCCTACGAGCAGTACTTC,CASKDLVGGSYEQYF
TRBD1,TRBV10-3,TRBJ1-5,14,.,TGTGCCATCAGTGAACAGGGGCCCAGGCAGCCCCAGCATTTT,CAISEQGPRQPQHF
.,TRBV5-1,TRBJ1-2,16,.,TGCGCCAGCAGGCCTACCCTCCGGAGGGGAAGATATGGCTACACCTTC,CASRPTLRRGRYGYTF
TRBD1,TRBV5-1,TRBJ1-1,15,once,TGCGCCAGTAATGCAGGGGGCGTAGGTGGCCACGAAGCTTTCTTT,CASNAGGVGGHEAFF
.,TRBV2,TRBJ2-2,15,.,TGTGCCAGCAGTGAAATGGTAGCGAACACCGGGGAGCTGTTTTTT,CASSEMVANTGELFF
TRBD2,TRBV28,TRBJ2-1,14,.,TGTGCCAGCACGGAGGCTAGCGGGAGCTATGAGCAGTTCTTC,CASTEASGSYEQFF
.,TRBV4-3,TRBJ1-2,15,.,TGCGCCAGCAGCCAAGATTCAGACACGCGCTATGGCTACACCTTC,CASSQDSDTRYGYTF
TRBD2,TRBV7-2,TRBJ2-7,15,.,TGTGCCAGCAGCCCCGGGACTAGGGACACCTACGAGCAGTACTTC,CASSPGTRDTYEQYF
.,TRBV28,TRBJ1-1,15,few,TGTGCCAGCAGGCCCCGTCAGGGCGAGAACACTGAAGCTTTCTTT,CASRPRQGENTEAFF
.,TRBV18,TRBJ1-1,14,.,TGTGCCAGCTCACTTCAGGACAGGAACACTGAAGCTTTCTTT,CASSLQDRNTEAFF
TRBD2,TRBV11-2,TRBJ2-3,16,.,TGTGCCAGCAGCTCGACTAGCGGGAGAGGAACAGATACGCAGTATTTT,CASSSTSGRGTDTQYF
TRBD1,TRBV5-1,TRBJ1-2,15,.,TGCGCCAGCAGCACCGGACAGGGTAGTAACTATGGCTACACCTTC,CASSTGQGSNYGYTF
TRBD1,TRBV9,TRBJ2-1,14,.,TGTGCCAGCAGCTCCAGACAGGGCTGGGATGAGCAGTTCTTC,CASSSRQGWDEQFF
.,TRBV4-1,TRBJ2-1,16,.,TGCGCCAGCAGCCAGGGGCTCTCCCTGGGTAACAATGAGCAGTTCTTC,CASSQGLSLGNNEQFF
.,TRBV19,TRBJ1-2,15,.,TGTGCCAGTAGCCCCGAAGGGGAAGTATACTATGGCTACACCTTC,CASSPEGEVYYGYTF
TRBD2,TRBV11-2,TRBJ2-1,16,.,TGTGCCAGCAGCTTAACACTAGCGACTCGCCCCAATGAGCAGTTCTTC,CASSLTLATRPNEQFF
.,TRBV30,TRBJ2-2,13,.,TGTGCCTGCCCTACCGGGTTCACCGGGGAGCTGTTTTTT,CACPTGFTGELFF
TRBD1,TRBV5-4,TRBJ2-2,17,.,TGTGCCAGCAGCCCCCCGGGACAGGGTAGTGGTACCGGGGAGCTGTTTTTT,CASSPPGQGSGTGELFF
.,TRBV6-1,TRBJ2-2,14,.,TGTGCCAGCAGGGAAGGACAGACCACCGGGGAGCTGTTTTTT,CASREGQTTGELFF
.,TRBV2,TRBJ2-7,12,.,TGTGCCAGCAGTGATAGAGGGAACGAGCAGTACTTC,CASSDRGNEQYF
.,TRBV7-6,TRBJ1-4,11,.,TGTGCCAGCAGCTCTGATGAAAAACTGTTTTTT,CASSSDEKLFF
TRBD2,TRBV6-8,TRBJ2-5,15,.,TGTGCCAGCAGGGTCGGGACTAGCGAGCGAGAGACCCAGTACTTC,CASRVGTSERETQYF
TRBD1,TRBV30,TRBJ2-1,14,.,TGTGCCTGGAGTGTTACAGGGGGCTACAATGAGCAGTTCTTC,CAWSVTGGYNEQFF
.,TRBV7-9,TRBJ1-2,12,.,TGTGCCAGCAGCGAAAGCGGTTGGGGGCGTACCTTC,CASSESGWGRTF
.,TRBV7-7,TRBJ2-5,14,once,TGTGCCAGCAGCTTAGTTTTCAGCCAAGAGACCCAGTACTTC,CASSLVFSQETQYF
.,TRBV2,TRBJ2-5,12,.,TGTGCCACGGGCCCCACGGGGGAGACCCAGTACTTC,CATGPTGETQYF
.,TRBV2,TRBJ2-3,12,.,TGTGCCAGCATTCAAGGGGCAGATACGCAGTATTTT,CASIQGADTQYF
.,TRBV6-5,TRBJ2-1,13,.,TGTGCCAGCAGCGCCACAGGGAACAATGAGCAGTTCTTC,CASSATGNNEQFF
TRBD1,TRBV19,TRBJ2-2,17,.,TGTGCCAGTAGTATAAGCGGGACAGGGACAAACACCGGGGAGCTGTTTTTT,CASSISGTGTNTGELFF
TRBD1,TRBV27,TRBJ2-1,17,once,TGTGCCAGCAGGTCGAAAATGGGACAGGGGAATGACGATGAGCAGTTCTTC,CASRSKMGQGNDDEQFF
.,TRBV18,TRBJ1-2,12,.,TGTGCCAGCTCACCACCCGGGGCGGGATACACCTTC,CASSPPGAGYTF
TRBD2,TRBV9,TRBJ2-1,16,.,TGTGCCAGCAGCCCTAGCCTTGGGGGGAGGGTTGAGGAGCAGTTCTTC,CASSPSLGGRVEEQFF
.,TRBV9,TRBJ1-2,19,.,TGTGCCAGCAGCGCCTATCGTTCCAGGGGAGAGGAGAGGTTATATGGCTACACCTTC,CASSAYRSRGEERLYGYTF
TRBD1,TRBV30,TRBJ2-7,14,.,TGTGCCTGCAAACTGTGGGACAGAGCCTACGAGCAGTACTTC,CACKLWDRAYEQYF
.,TRBV28,TRBJ1-4,13,.,TGTGCCAGCAGCCCTTCAAGCAATGAAAAACTGTTTTTT,CASSPSSNEKLFF
TRBD1,TRBV25-1,TRBJ1-3,15,.,TGTGCCAGCAGTGAACCCGGGACAGGAGGAAACACCATATATTTT,CASSEPGTGGNTIYF
.,TRBV28,TRBJ2-5,15,.,TGTGCCAGCAGTTTTTTGGAGGGGCTACAAGAGACCCAGTACTTC,CASSFLEGLQETQYF
TRBD1,TRBV7-9,TRBJ1-1,16,.,TGTGCCAGCAGCTTAGTGACAGGGTATAAGGGCACTGAAGCTTTCTTT,CASSLVTGYKGTEAFF
.,TRBV28,TRBJ1-5,14,few,TGTGCCAGCAGTTTCGCCAGGGAGGATCAGCCCCAGCATTTT,CASSFAREDQPQHF
TRBD1,TRBV10-2,TRBJ1-2,15,.,TGCGCCAGCAGATTGACAGGGGGCGCCGACTATGGCTACACCTTC,CASRLTGGADYGYTF
.,TRBV14,TRBJ2-7,13,.,TGTGCCAGCAGCCCGCGAGGCCGGGGGGAGCAGTACTTC,CASSPRGRGEQYF
TRBD2,TRBV7-9,TRBJ2-1,13,.,TGTGCCAGCAGCCCCCGGGGGGTCAATGAGCAGTTCTTC,CASSPRGVNEQFF